These T cell receptor beta chains were read from a single sample in a study of cytomegalovirus exposure and HLA in healthy donors. Clones were read by immunoSEQ multiplex PCR, and TCRdb kept only the in-frame ones, dropping some. The sample holds about 160,000 clones, roughly 90% seen once. What was sequenced was PBMCs. All receptors derive from a woman aged 25-40 years in good health and CMV-seronegative. Each CDR3 is given with its conserved first and last residue. D genes are given only for firm matches. Size is stated for part of the rows, as once, few or many counts, or as a class when the clone is expanded.

v_gene,abundance,d_gene,j_gene,CDR3aa,CDR3nt
TRBV4-1,-,TRBD1,TRBJ1-2,CASSQDPPGQATMGYTF,TGCGCCAGCAGCCAAGATCCCCCCGGACAGGCCACTATGGGCTACACCTTC
TRBV28,-,-,TRBJ2-5,CASTPGRRDQTQYF,TGTGCCAGCACCCCGGGCAGGAGGGATCAGACCCAGTACTTC
TRBV6-6,-,-,TRBJ2-2,CASSFGQINTGELFF,TGTGCCAGCAGTTTTGGCCAGATTAACACCGGGGAGCTGTTTTTT
TRBV6-5,few,-,TRBJ2-7,CASKPVGTAFYEQYF,TGTGCCAGCAAACCCGTGGGAACAGCCTTCTACGAGCAGTACTTC
TRBV4-3,-,TRBD1,TRBJ2-2,CASSQTTGGFTGELFF,TGCGCCAGCAGCCAGACGACAGGGGGCTTCACCGGGGAGCTGTTTTTT
TRBV18,-,TRBD1,TRBJ2-1,CASSSLDRNNEQFF,TGTGCCAGCTCAAGCTTGGACAGGAACAATGAGCAGTTCTTC
TRBV28,-,TRBD1,TRBJ1-2,CASRKIQGAVYGYTF,TGTGCCAGCAGGAAAATACAGGGGGCAGTCTATGGCTACACCTTC
TRBV9,-,-,TRBJ1-2,CASSPPGVGGAYGYTF,TGTGCCAGCAGCCCCCCCGGTGTGGGGGGGGCGTATGGCTACACCTTC
TRBV2,once,-,TRBJ1-4,CASSDRDAVEKLFF,TGTGCCAGCAGTGACCGGGACGCCGTAGAAAAACTGTTTTTT
TRBV4-3,-,-,TRBJ1-2,CASSQDLGQPNYGYTF,TGCGCCAGCAGCCAAGACCTCGGACAGCCCAACTATGGCTACACCTTC
TRBV5-4,once,TRBD1,TRBJ2-1,CASSSKKGTGENEQFF,TGTGCCAGCAGCTCGAAAAAAGGGACAGGGGAAAATGAGCAGTTCTTC
TRBV2,few,-,TRBJ1-5,CASRGGEGPQHF,TGTGCCAGCAGGGGGGGTGAGGGGCCCCAGCATTTT
TRBV27,-,-,TRBJ1-1,CASIPEGGLVENTEAFF,TGTGCCAGCATCCCCGAAGGGGGTCTGGTCGAGAACACTGAAGCTTTCTTT
TRBV4-2,-,TRBD1,TRBJ2-7,CASSQERRDRSYEQYF,TGTGCCAGCAGCCAAGAACGACGGGACAGATCCTACGAGCAGTACTTC
TRBV7-2,-,-,TRBJ2-7,CASSLAPYGTYEQYF,TGTGCCAGCAGCTTAGCGCCATACGGAACCTACGAGCAGTACTTC
TRBV28,-,-,TRBJ1-2,CASTLQGGYGYTF,TGTGCCAGCACTCTCCAAGGCGGCTATGGCTACACCTTC
TRBV25-1,-,TRBD2,TRBJ2-1,CASTVREGLNEQFF,TGTGCCAGCACGGTGCGGGAGGGCCTCAATGAGCAGTTCTTC
TRBV7-2,-,-,TRBJ2-3,CASSFSGTDTQYF,TGTGCCAGCAGCTTCAGCGGAACAGATACGCAGTATTTT
TRBV7-2,-,-,TRBJ2-7,CASSSERVSYEQYF,TGTGCCAGCAGCAGTGAGCGGGTTTCCTACGAGCAGTACTTC
TRBV6-5,-,TRBD1,TRBJ2-7,CASSKTGVASYEQYF,TGTGCCAGCAGTAAGACAGGGGTCGCCTCCTACGAGCAGTACTTC
TRBV19,-,-,TRBJ2-7,CASSIEARSSYEQYF,TGTGCCAGTAGTATAGAGGCCAGAAGCTCCTACGAGCAGTACTTC
TRBV13,-,TRBD2,TRBJ2-7,CASSSAGPALEQYF,TGTGCCAGCAGCTCAGCGGGACCGGCCCTCGAGCAGTACTTC
TRBV19,once,-,TRBJ2-2,CASSMGSSRAGELFF,TGTGCCAGTAGTATGGGCTCTAGTCGGGCCGGGGAGCTGTTTTTT
TRBV6-6,-,TRBD1,TRBJ1-6,CASSTGQLNSPLHF,TGTGCCAGCAGTACGGGACAGCTTAATTCACCCCTCCACTTT
TRBV9,few,TRBD1,TRBJ1-2,CASSQGGSNYGYTF,TGTGCCAGCAGCCAGGGGGGGTCCAACTATGGCTACACCTTC
TRBV5-1,-,TRBD2,TRBJ2-2,CASSIGLADTGELFF,TGCGCCAGCAGCATAGGACTAGCTGACACCGGGGAGCTGTTTTTT
TRBV7-9,few,-,TRBJ1-2,CASSSDLDTTLRGYTF,TGTGCCAGCAGCTCTGACCTTGACACCACCCTCCGGGGCTACACCTTC
TRBV9,-,-,TRBJ2-2,CASSVAGGGAHTGELFF,TGTGCCAGCAGCGTAGCCGGAGGGGGGGCCCATACCGGGGAGCTGTTTTTT
TRBV6-1,-,-,TRBJ1-1,CASSERSGVTEAFF,TGTGCCAGCAGTGAAAGGTCAGGGGTGACTGAAGCTTTCTTT
TRBV7-3,-,-,TRBJ2-3,CASSLLGSTDTQYF,TGTGCCAGCAGCTTATTGGGTAGCACAGATACGCAGTATTTT
TRBV28,-,TRBD1,TRBJ2-1,CASRIGDRGGMESNEQFF,TGTGCCAGCAGGATTGGGGACAGGGGGGGAATGGAAAGCAATGAGCAGTTCTTC
TRBV11-1,once,-,TRBJ1-1,CASSLEGVYTEAFF,TGTGCCAGCAGCTTGGAAGGGGTTTACACTGAAGCTTTCTTT
TRBV7-9,-,TRBD1,TRBJ1-1,CASSLARQGGTEAFF,TGTGCCAGCAGCTTAGCGCGACAGGGTGGGACTGAAGCTTTCTTT
TRBV19,few,-,TRBJ1-2,CASSLWTAENYGYTF,TGTGCCAGTAGTCTATGGACAGCAGAAAACTATGGCTACACCTTC
TRBV13,-,TRBD1,TRBJ2-7,CASSSDRGLHEQYF,TGTGCCAGCAGCTCTGACAGGGGGCTCCACGAGCAGTACTTC
TRBV30,-,TRBD1,TRBJ2-6,CAWVPGTGVFRESRGANVLTF,TGTGCCTGGGTCCCTGGGACAGGGGTTTTTAGGGAGAGTCGAGGGGCCAACGTCCTGACTTTC
TRBV27,-,TRBD1,TRBJ2-7,CASVKQGDTYEQYF,TGTGCCAGCGTTAAACAGGGGGATACGTACGAGCAGTACTTC
TRBV7-3,-,TRBD1,TRBJ1-2,CASSLGQGDGYTF,TGTGCCAGCAGCTTGGGACAGGGGGATGGCTACACCTTC
TRBV5-5,-,-,TRBJ1-2,CASSLGYGYTF,TGTGCCAGCAGCTTGGGCTATGGCTACACCTTC
TRBV27,-,-,TRBJ2-1,CASWLGGTREQFF,TGTGCCAGCTGGTTAGGCGGGACCCGTGAGCAGTTCTTC
TRBV2,-,-,TRBJ1-1,CASSEVGTKNTEAFF,TGTGCCAGCAGTGAAGTAGGGACAAAAAACACTGAAGCTTTCTTT
TRBV5-5,-,TRBD2,TRBJ2-1,CASSRTSGGPYNEQFF,TGTGCCAGCAGTAGGACTAGCGGGGGACCCTACAATGAGCAGTTCTTC
TRBV2,-,TRBD2,TRBJ2-5,CASSDWGGTSQETQYF,TGTGCCAGCAGTGATTGGGGGGGAACCAGCCAAGAGACCCAGTACTTC
TRBV30,-,TRBD1,TRBJ1-2,CAWYRDRLFYGYTF,TGTGCCTGGTACCGGGACAGATTATTCTATGGCTACACCTTC
TRBV7-2,-,-,TRBJ1-2,CASSFWDKANYGYTF,TGTGCCAGCAGCTTTTGGGACAAAGCTAACTATGGCTACACCTTC
TRBV7-2,-,-,TRBJ2-3,CASSLEAPGTDTQYF,TGTGCCAGCAGCTTAGAGGCCCCGGGGACAGATACGCAGTATTTT
TRBV4-3,-,TRBD2,TRBJ2-7,CASSQVGGVPSYEQYF,TGCGCCAGCAGCCAAGTGGGGGGGGTCCCCTCCTACGAGCAGTACTTC
TRBV28,-,-,TRBJ2-5,CASSLGRRQETQYF,TGTGCCAGCAGTTTAGGGAGGAGACAAGAGACCCAGTACTTC
TRBV7-6,-,-,TRBJ2-6,CASSSSSGANVLTF,TGTGCCAGCAGCTCAAGCTCTGGGGCCAACGTCCTGACTTTC
TRBV5-4,-,-,TRBJ1-2,CASSTDGNYGYTF,TGTGCCAGCAGCACAGACGGTAACTATGGCTACACCTTC
TRBV29-1,-,TRBD1,TRBJ2-1,CSVAGQGAPYNEQFF,TGCAGCGTTGCCGGACAGGGAGCACCCTACAATGAGCAGTTCTTC
TRBV2,-,-,TRBJ1-1,CASSIQGRGNTEAFF,TGTGCCAGCAGTATCCAGGGCCGGGGGAACACTGAAGCTTTCTTT
TRBV9,-,-,TRBJ2-3,CASSVWSDTQYF,TGTGCCAGCAGCGTATGGTCAGATACGCAGTATTTT
TRBV7-3,-,-,TRBJ2-4,CASDQSAKNIQYF,TGTGCCAGCGATCAGTCTGCCAAAAACATTCAGTACTTC
TRBV19,-,-,TRBJ1-5,CASAGTGDQPQHF,TGTGCCAGCGCGGGCACGGGGGACCAGCCCCAGCATTTT
TRBV6-6,-,-,TRBJ1-2,CASSSRGSSYGYTF,TGTGCCAGCAGTAGCAGGGGATCGAGTTATGGCTACACCTTC
TRBV27,once,TRBD1,TRBJ1-1,CASSYRQGSEAFF,TGTGCCAGCAGCTATCGACAGGGGTCTGAAGCTTTCTTT
TRBV28,-,TRBD2,TRBJ2-2,CASGQTSGRARELFF,TGTGCCAGCGGGCAAACTAGCGGGAGGGCCCGGGAGCTGTTTTTT
TRBV6-6,-,-,TRBJ1-4,CASSYSQGLTEKLFF,TGTGCCAGCAGTTACTCGCAGGGGCTTACCGAAAAACTGTTTTTT
TRBV29-1,-,-,TRBJ1-1,CSVARDKSEAFF,TGCAGCGTCGCTCGGGACAAATCTGAAGCTTTCTTT